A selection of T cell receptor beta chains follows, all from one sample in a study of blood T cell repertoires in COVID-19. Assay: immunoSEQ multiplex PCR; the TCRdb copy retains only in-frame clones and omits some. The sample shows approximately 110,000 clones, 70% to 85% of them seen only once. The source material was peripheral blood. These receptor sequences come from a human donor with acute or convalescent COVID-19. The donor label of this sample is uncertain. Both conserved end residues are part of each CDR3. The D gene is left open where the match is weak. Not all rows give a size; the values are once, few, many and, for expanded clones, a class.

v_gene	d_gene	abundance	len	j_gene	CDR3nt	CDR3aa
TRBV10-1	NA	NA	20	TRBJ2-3	TGCGCCAGCAGTGAGTCCTCGGCTGTTCGGCGGGCCCCTCTCACAGATACGCAGTATTTT	CASSESSAVRRAPLTDTQYF
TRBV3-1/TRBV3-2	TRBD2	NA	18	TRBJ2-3	TGTGCCAGCAGCCCAGCCCCTCTAGCGGGGGGCCGCACAGATACGCAGTATTTT	CASSPAPLAGGRTDTQYF
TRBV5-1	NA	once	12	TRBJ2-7	TGCGCCAGCAGCTTGGATCGCTACGAGCAGTACTTC	CASSLDRYEQYF
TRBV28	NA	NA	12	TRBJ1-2	TGTGCCAGCAGTTTGGGGCAGAAGGGCTACACCTTC	CASSLGQKGYTF
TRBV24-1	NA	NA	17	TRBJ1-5	TGTGCCACCAGTGATCCTTGGGCACATAAATCTAATCAGCCCCAGCATTTT	CATSDPWAHKSNQPQHF
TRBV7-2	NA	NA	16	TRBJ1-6	TGTGCCAGCAGCCCTAGTTCGGGGGGCCGAAATTCACCCCTCCACTTT	CASSPSSGGRNSPLHF
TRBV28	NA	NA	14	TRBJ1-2	TGTGCCAGCAGTTTGCTTGGGGGCAACTATGGCTACACCTTC	CASSLLGGNYGYTF
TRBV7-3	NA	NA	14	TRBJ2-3	TGTGCCAGCAGCCCGGACATCTCCACAGATACGCAGTATTTT	CASSPDISTDTQYF
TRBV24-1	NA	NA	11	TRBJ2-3	TGTGCCACCAGGGGGCCCGATACGCAGTATTTT	CATRGPDTQYF
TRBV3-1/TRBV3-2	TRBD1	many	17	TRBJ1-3	TGTGCCAGCAGCCGGACAGGGGGCGCTTCCTCTGGAAACACCATATATTTT	CASSRTGGASSGNTIYF
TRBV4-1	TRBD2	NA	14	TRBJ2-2	TGCGCCAGCAGGCGGGGGGCGGTTACCGGGGAGCTGTTTTTT	CASRRGAVTGELFF
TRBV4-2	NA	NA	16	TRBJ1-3	TGTGCCAGCAGCCAAGCGGACAAGATCTCTGGAAACACCATATATTTT	CASSQADKISGNTIYF
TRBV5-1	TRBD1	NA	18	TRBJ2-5	TGCGCCAGCAGCTTGAGCTTTGTCAGGACAGGGGTGGTTGGGACCCAGTACTTC	CASSLSFVRTGVVGTQYF
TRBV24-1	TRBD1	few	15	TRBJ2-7	TGTGCCACCAGTGGGGGACAGGGCATGGAGTACGAGCAGTACTTC	CATSGGQGMEYEQYF
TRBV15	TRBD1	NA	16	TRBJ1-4	TGTGCCACCAGCAGAGACAGGACAGGTGTCAATGAAAAACTGTTTTTT	CATSRDRTGVNEKLFF
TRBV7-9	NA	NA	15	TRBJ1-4	TGTGCCAGCAGTCTACTGCGACAGGAGATTGAAAAACTGTTTTTT	CASSLLRQEIEKLFF
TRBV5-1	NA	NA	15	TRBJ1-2	TGCGCCAGCAGCCCCAACGTGGGGCGGGGGGATGGCTACACCTTC	CASSPNVGRGDGYTF
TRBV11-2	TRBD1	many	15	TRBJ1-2	TGTGCCAGCAGCTCTTGGGACAGGTCGAAGAATGGCTACACCTTC	CASSSWDRSKNGYTF
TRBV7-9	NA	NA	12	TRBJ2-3	TGTGCCAGCAGCTTCCCAGTGGATACGCAGTATTTT	CASSFPVDTQYF
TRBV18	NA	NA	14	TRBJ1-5	TGTGCCAGCTCCCTGGACAGTAGCAATCAGCCCCAGCATTTT	CASSLDSSNQPQHF
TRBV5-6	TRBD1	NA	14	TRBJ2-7	TGTGCCAGCAGCCTCGGGACAGGGGGGTCCGAGCAGTACTTC	CASSLGTGGSEQYF
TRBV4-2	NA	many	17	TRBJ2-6	TGTGCCAGCAGCCACCTGGACTTCCGAAACGGGGCCAACGTCCTGACTTTC	CASSHLDFRNGANVLTF
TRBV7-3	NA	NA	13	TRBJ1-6	TGTGCCAGCAGCTTCGAGCCTAATTCACCCCTCCACTTT	CASSFEPNSPLHF
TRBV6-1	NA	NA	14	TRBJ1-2	TGTGCCAGCAGTGAACCCCCAGGGAACTATGGCTACACCTTC	CASSEPPGNYGYTF
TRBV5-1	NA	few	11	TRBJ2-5	TGCGCCAGCACAGAAAAAGAGACCCAGTACTTC	CASTEKETQYF
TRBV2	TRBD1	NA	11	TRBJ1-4	TGTGCCAGTTATCAGGGGGGCGGACTGTTTTTT	CASYQGGGLFF
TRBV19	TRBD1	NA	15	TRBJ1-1	TGTGCCAGTATTGAAGACAGGGGGCTGAGCACTGAAGCTTTCTTT	CASIEDRGLSTEAFF
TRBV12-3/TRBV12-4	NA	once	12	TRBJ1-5	TGTGCCAGCTCGGGGTTGGCTCAGCCCCAGCATTTT	CASSGLAQPQHF